Below, 27 T cell receptor beta chains from the same sample are listed, as sequenced in a study of cytomegalovirus exposure and HLA in healthy donors. PCR employed 60 Vbeta and 13 Jbeta primers. Assay used: immunoSEQ multiplex PCR; TCRdb lists only in-frame clones, some missing. This table holds some 120,000 clones, about 79% found once. The material sequenced was PBMCs. The receptors stem from a man aged 50 or older in good health and CMV-seronegative.

The rearrangement links TRBV7-2 to TRBJ1-3; 7 bases line up with TRBD1. This CDR3 is built from 16 residues. Germline V gene sequence: CDR1 SGHTA, CDR2 FQGNSA. V was pared by 2 bases and J by 0 bases, with 4 bases of the junction left unmatched. The CDR3 DNA is TGTGCCAGCAGCTTAACAGGGGCAAACTCTGGAAACACCATATATTTT. Its translation: CASSLTGANSGNTIYF.

This rearrangement joins TRBV5-5 to TRBJ1-1; 9 bases are a match to TRBD1. CDR3 length: 15 amino acids. J was trimmed by 4 bases and V by 4 bases; bases with no gene match: 8. Germline assignment: CDR1 SGHKS and CDR2 YYEKEE (reference sequence). CDR3 amino acids: CASSLPTGGATEAFF. The CDR3 DNA is TGTGCCAGCAGCCTTCCGACAGGGGGGGCCACTGAAGCTTTCTTT.

V usage is TRBV4-1 and J usage is TRBJ2-5; 8 nucleotides agree with TRBD1. J lost 5 bases, V lost 4 bases, and 6 bases had no gene match. Germline V gene sequence: CDR1 MGHRA, CDR2 YSYEKL. This CDR3 comprises 14 residues. The CDR3 nucleotides are TGCGCCAGCAGCCCCAGGACAGGGTCGGAGACCCAGTACTTC. Protein product: CASSPRTGSETQYF.

This clone has just a few counts. This chain connects TRBV5-1 to TRBJ2-5; possible D gene TRBD2, 5 bases. V gave up 0 bases and J gave up 1 base, with 10 bases separating them. Germline V gene lookup returns CDR1 SGHRS and CDR2 YFSETQ. CDR3 length equals 15 residues. CDR3 loop: CASSLATRTQETQYF. CDR3 DNA sequence: TGCGCCAGCAGCTTGGCAACTAGAACCCAAGAGACCCAGTACTTC. The full variable domain, its missing parts supplied by reference TRBV5-1 and TRBJ2-5, is KAGVTQTPRYLIKTRGQQVTLSCSPISGHRSVSWYQQTPGQGLQFLFEYFSETQRNKGNFPGRFSGRQFSNSRSEMNVSTLELGDSALYLCASSLATRTQETQYFGPGTRLLVL.

This clone was observed a handful of times. The rearrangement joins TRBV5-4 to TRBJ1-3; 9 nucleotides match TRBD1. The CDR3 is 16 residues long. Trimming cost V 0 bases and J 3 bases; bases outside gene matches: 4. Germline V gene data show CDR1 as SGHNT and CDR2 as YYREEE (reference sequence). CDR3 in DNA: TGTGCCAGCAGCTTGGGACCGGGACAGGGTGGAAACACCATATATTTT. Protein product: CASSLGPGQGGNTIYF.

The V and J genes are TRBV2 and TRBJ2-1; a weak D match, TRBD1 (6 bases). Germline-derived CDR1 and CDR2 are SNHLY and FYNNEI. This CDR3 is 15 amino acids long. The ends were cut back, 6 bases at V and 3 bases at J, with 15 bases in the middle. CDR3 region: CASSPRTGSYNEQFF. Here the CDR3 DNA reads TGTGCCAGCAGCCCCCGTACAGGGAGCTACAATGAGCAGTTCTTC.

CDR3 region: CSVEEGGTQYF. The CDR3 nucleotides read TGCAGCGTTGAAGAGGGAGGTACGCAGTATTTT. The chain couples TRBV29-1 to TRBJ2-3; D possibly corresponds to TRBD2 (6 bases). Trimming removed 0 bases from V and 8 bases from J, with 6 bases in between. Germline assignment: CDR1 SQVTM and CDR2 ANQGSEA. The CDR3 has 11 amino acids.

The chain recombines TRBV4-3 with TRBJ2-3, with TRBD2 matching over 9 bases. V was pared by 3 bases and J by 14 bases, with 9 bases of the junction left unmatched. This CDR3 region has 13 residues. Germline V gives CDR1 LGHNA, CDR2 YSLEER. CDR3 protein: CASSQTLAGTLYF. Written as DNA, the CDR3 is TGCGCCAGCAGCCAGACCCTAGCGGGGACTCTGTATTTT.

The V gene is TRBV6-5, the J gene TRBJ1-3; D unresolved. V lost 2 bases and J 4 bases, leaving 6 bases between the germline ends. Germline CDR1 and CDR2: MNHEY and SVGAGI. This CDR3 region has 13 residues. CDR3 DNA: TGTGCCAGCAGTTACACTAGGGGAAACACCATATATTTT. Translation gives CASSYTRGNTIYF.

The V and J genes are TRBV4-3 and TRBJ2-5; 9 bases match TRBD2. CDR1 and CDR2 (germline): LGHNA, YSLEER. This CDR3 is built from 16 residues. V gave up 0 bases and J gave up 5 bases; unmatched junction bases: 7. The DNA of the CDR3 is TGCGCCAGCAGCCAAGATCGCGGGGGGGCCTGGGAGACCCAGTACTTC. Translation gives CASSQDRGGAWETQYF.

J is TRBJ1-1 and V is TRBV18; possible D gene TRBD1, 6 bases. CDR3 length: 13 residues. V dropped 2 bases and J dropped 4 bases, with 8 bases sitting between them. CDR1 KGHSH and CDR2 LQKENI come from the germline V gene. DNA for the CDR3: TGTGCCAGCTCACCAGAAGGGGGCACTGAAGCTTTCTTT. Protein sequence: CASSPEGGTEAFF.

V is TRBV28 and J is TRBJ1-4; TRBD1 matches 7 bases. CDR3 size: 15 residues. CDR1 MDHEN and CDR2 SYDVKM come from the germline V gene. The V gene end was trimmed by 6 bases and the J gene end by 3 bases; junction bases not matched to a gene: 7. CDR3 sequence (DNA): TGTGCCAGCAGGTTACAGGGGACCGCTAATGAAAAACTGTTTTTT. Translated, it gives CASRLQGTANEKLFF.

The chain recombines TRBV6-5 with TRBJ2-2; TRBD1 is a possible D gene (5 bases). The CDR3 has 14 residues. In germline, CDR1 is MNHEY, CDR2 SVGAGI. With 5 bases removed from V and 3 bases from J, the gap between germline ends came to 10 bases. CDR3 amino acids: CASSPDKYTGELFF. CDR3 in DNA: TGTGCCAGCAGTCCGGACAAGTACACCGGGGAGCTGTTTTTT.

The chain carries TRBV5-1 and TRBJ1-6; 8 bases map to TRBD1. V lost 3 bases and J lost 7; bases outside the gene matches: 9. CDR3 length equals 16 residues. The germline V gene has CDR1 SGHRS and CDR2 YFSETQ. The CDR3 here is CASSWAGQGLNSPLHF. Written as DNA, the CDR3 is TGCGCCAGCAGCTGGGCCGGACAGGGCCTCAATTCACCCCTCCACTTT.

The V gene is TRBV12-2, the J gene TRBJ2-7; the table's TRBD1 call for D was not verified on the DNA. TRBV12-2 is given as a pseudogene. This CDR3 region has 18 residues. CDR3 amino acids: CASRFTPDRVSPKYEQYV. The CDR3 region has the DNA TGTGCAAGTCGCTTCACTCCGGACAGGGTCTCTCCTAAGTACGAGCAGTACGTC.

The chain links TRBV5-6 to TRBJ2-1; D not resolved. The CDR3 consists of 13 residues. V lost 4 bases and J 0 bases, leaving 5 bases between the germline ends. Germline V CDR1 and CDR2: SGHDT, YYEEEE. The CDR3 is CASSSTSYNEQFF. DNA for the CDR3: TGTGCCAGCAGCAGCACCTCCTACAATGAGCAGTTCTTC.

This rearrangement joins TRBV19 to TRBJ2-5; no clear D. The CDR3 length is 15 residues. Germline loops: CDR1 LNHDA, CDR2 SQIVND (reference sequence). The V gene lost 6 bases and the J gene lost 2 bases, with 16 bases spanning the gap. The CDR3 bases are TGTGCCAGTAGCCCCTCCACAATGGCTCAAGAGACCCAGTACTTC. Translated, it gives CASSPSTMAQETQYF. The whole variable domain, filled in from reference TRBV19 and TRBJ2-5, reads DGGITQSPKYLFRKEGQNVTLSCEQNLNHDAMYWYRQDPGQGLRLIYYSQIVNDFQKGDIAEGYSVSREKKESFPLTVTSAQKNPTAFYLCASSPSTMAQETQYFGPGTRLLVL.

The J gene is TRBJ2-7, the V gene TRBV23-1; D possibly corresponds to TRBD1 (6 bases). TRBV23-1 is marked as an open reading frame, function uncertain. V lost 5 bases and J 0 bases, leaving 23 bases between the germline ends. The CDR3 totals 18 residues. CDR3 nucleotide sequence: TGCGCCAGCAGTAATTTTGTTAGGGGACACCTGAGCTCCTACGAGCAGTACGTC. It yields the protein CASSNFVRGHLSSYEQYV.

This clone was seen a few times. This rearrangement joins TRBV7-9 to TRBJ2-7; no reliable D call. Germline assignment: CDR1 SEHNR and CDR2 FQNEAQ (reference sequence). This CDR3 contains 13 residues. Trimming shortened V by 4 bases and J by 3 bases, and 10 bases separated the two germline ends. CDR3 DNA sequence: TGTGCCAGCAGCTCAACTGATAACTACGAGCAGTACGTC. Its protein is CASSSTDNYEQYV.

This chain joins TRBV6-4 and TRBJ2-6, with D possibly being TRBD2 (7 bases). Trimming removed 5 bases from V and 4 bases from J, with 15 bases in between. Germline loops: CDR1 MRHNA, CDR2 SNTAGT. The CDR3 runs to 16 residues. CDR3 nucleotides: TGTGCCAGCAGTCCAGAGGGGGGGTCCGGGGCCAACGTCCTGACTTTC. The encoded protein is CASSPEGGSGANVLTF.

This sequence joins TRBV19 and TRBJ2-1; 8 bases agree with TRBD2. The length of the CDR3 is 15 residues. Germline CDR1 reads LNHDA; CDR2 reads SQIVND (reference sequence). Trimming at V came to 9 bases and at J to 6 bases, leaving 13 bases not matched to a gene. The DNA of the CDR3 is TGTGCCAGCCAGCCCCACCTCGGGGGGGGCAATGAGCAGTTCTTC. Encoded protein: CASQPHLGGGNEQFF.

The chain is built from TRBV5-1 and TRBJ2-7; 7 nucleotides line up with TRBD1. This CDR3 spans 14 amino acids. The J segment lost 6 bases and the V segment lost 5 bases, leaving 11 bases of the junction unmatched. Germline CDR1 is SGHRS and CDR2 is YFSETQ. CDR3 in amino acids: CASRRGQRSSEQYF. CDR3 nucleotide sequence: TGCGCCAGCAGGAGGGGACAGAGGTCCAGCGAGCAGTACTTC.

This sequence joins TRBV5-4 and TRBJ2-5; D possibly corresponds to TRBD2 (5 bases). The DNA end favors TRBJ2-7, so the J call may be wrong. Germline V gene sequence: CDR1 SGHNT, CDR2 YYREEE (reference sequence). The CDR3 has 14 residues. CDR3 protein: CASSLGGAPYEQYF. The CDR3 nucleotides read TGTGCCAGCAGCTTGGGGGGAGCCCCCTACGAGCAGTACTTC.

The chain employs TRBV5-1 and TRBJ1-5; D is possibly TRBD1 (5 bases). Germline V gene data show CDR1 as SGHRS and CDR2 as YFSETQ. The CDR3 is 14 amino acids. The V end lost 4 bases, the J end lost 4 bases, and 12 bases lay between the germline ends. The DNA of the CDR3 is TGCGCCAGCAGCCCAGGGTTGGCGAATCAGCCCCAGCATTTT. It is translated as CASSPGLANQPQHF. The variable domain in full, completed from reference TRBV5-1 and TRBJ1-5, reads KAGVTQTPRYLIKTRGQQVTLSCSPISGHRSVSWYQQTPGQGLQFLFEYFSETQRNKGNFPGRFSGRQFSNSRSEMNVSTLELGDSALYLCASSPGLANQPQHFGDGTRLSIL.

The chain uses TRBV5-1 and TRBJ1-2, with 8 bases identical to TRBD1. Germline CDR1 SGHRS, CDR2 YFSETQ. The CDR3 contains 15 residues. The V and J ends lost 4 bases and 4 bases, in that order; junction bases with no gene match: 9. The CDR3: CASSPGQGRTYGYTF. Written as DNA, the CDR3 is TGCGCCAGCAGCCCAGGACAGGGCAGGACCTATGGCTACACCTTC. Full variable domain (outside the CDR3, taken from reference TRBV5-1 and TRBJ1-2): KAGVTQTPRYLIKTRGQQVTLSCSPISGHRSVSWYQQTPGQGLQFLFEYFSETQRNKGNFPGRFSGRQFSNSRSEMNVSTLELGDSALYLCASSPGQGRTYGYTFGSGTRLTVV.

For this clone: Sequence at one end of the junction differs from germline and may be a read error. V is TRBV7-9 and J is TRBJ1-1; 7 bases are shared with TRBD1. The germline V gene encodes CDR1 SEHNR and CDR2 FQNEAQ (reference sequence). The CDR3 sequence is 14 residues long. CDR3 coding DNA: TGTTCCAGCAGCTTAGCAGGGGGAGCAAGTGAAGCTTTCTTT. It codes for CSSSLAGGASEAFF.

The chain links TRBV7-9 to TRBJ1-1; TRBD1 agrees at 7 bases. V dropped 1 base and J dropped 8; count of bases not matched to a gene: 1. The CDR3 loop spans 12 amino acids. Germline-derived CDR1 and CDR2 are SEHNR and FQNEAQ (reference sequence). Written as DNA, the CDR3 is TGTGCCAGCAGCTTAGGGACAGGCGAAGCTTTCTTT. Translation: CASSLGTGEAFF.